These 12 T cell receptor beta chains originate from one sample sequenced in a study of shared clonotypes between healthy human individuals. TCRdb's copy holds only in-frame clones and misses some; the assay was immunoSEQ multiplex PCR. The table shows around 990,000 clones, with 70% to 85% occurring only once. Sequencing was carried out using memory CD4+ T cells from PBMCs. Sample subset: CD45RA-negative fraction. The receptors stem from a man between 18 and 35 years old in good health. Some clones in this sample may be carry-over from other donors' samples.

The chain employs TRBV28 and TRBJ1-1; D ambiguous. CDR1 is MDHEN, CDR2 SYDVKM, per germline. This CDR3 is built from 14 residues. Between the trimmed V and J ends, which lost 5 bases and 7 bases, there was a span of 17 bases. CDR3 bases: TGTGCCAGCAGTCTGACCCCCCAGGATGGTGAAGCTTTCTTT. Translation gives CASSLTPQDGEAFF. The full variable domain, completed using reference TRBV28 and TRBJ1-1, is DVKVTQSSRYLVKRTGEKVFLECVQDMDHENMFWYRQDPGLGLRLIYFSYDVKMKEKGDIPEGYSVSREKKERFSLILESASTNQTSMYLCASSLTPQDGEAFFGQGTRLTVV.

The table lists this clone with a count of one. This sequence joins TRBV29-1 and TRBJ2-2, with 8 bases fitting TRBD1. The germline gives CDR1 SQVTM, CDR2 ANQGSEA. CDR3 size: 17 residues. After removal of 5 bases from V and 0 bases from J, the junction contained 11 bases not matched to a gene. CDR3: CSVPGTGSNPNTGELFF. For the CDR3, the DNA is TGCAGCGTTCCCGGGACAGGATCCAACCCGAACACCGGGGAGCTGTTTTTT.

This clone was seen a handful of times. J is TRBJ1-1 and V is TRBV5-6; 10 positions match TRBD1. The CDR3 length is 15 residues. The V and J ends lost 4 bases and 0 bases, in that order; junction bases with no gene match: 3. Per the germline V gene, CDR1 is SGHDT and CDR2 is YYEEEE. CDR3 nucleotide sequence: TGTGCCAGCAGCGCCGGGACAGGGGTGAACACTGAAGCTTTCTTT. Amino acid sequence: CASSAGTGVNTEAFF.

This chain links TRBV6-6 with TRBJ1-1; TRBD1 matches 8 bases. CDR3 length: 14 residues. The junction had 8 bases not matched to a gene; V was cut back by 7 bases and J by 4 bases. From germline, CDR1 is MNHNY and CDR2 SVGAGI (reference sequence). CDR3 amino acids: CASISDRGGTEAFF. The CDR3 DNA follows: TGTGCCAGCATTAGCGACAGGGGAGGCACTGAAGCTTTCTTT.

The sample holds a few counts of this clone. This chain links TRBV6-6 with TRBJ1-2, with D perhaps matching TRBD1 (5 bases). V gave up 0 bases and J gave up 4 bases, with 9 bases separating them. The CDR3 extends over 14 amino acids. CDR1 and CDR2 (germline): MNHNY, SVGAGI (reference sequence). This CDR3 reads CASSYSGVVYGYTF. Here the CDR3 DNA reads TGTGCCAGCAGTTACTCGGGGGTGGTCTATGGCTACACCTTC.

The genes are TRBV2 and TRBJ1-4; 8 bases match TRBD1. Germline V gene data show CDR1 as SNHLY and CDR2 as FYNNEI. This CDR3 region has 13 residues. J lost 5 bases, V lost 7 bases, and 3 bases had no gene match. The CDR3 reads CASMGQENEKLFF. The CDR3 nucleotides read TGTGCCAGCATGGGACAGGAGAATGAAAAACTGTTTTTT.

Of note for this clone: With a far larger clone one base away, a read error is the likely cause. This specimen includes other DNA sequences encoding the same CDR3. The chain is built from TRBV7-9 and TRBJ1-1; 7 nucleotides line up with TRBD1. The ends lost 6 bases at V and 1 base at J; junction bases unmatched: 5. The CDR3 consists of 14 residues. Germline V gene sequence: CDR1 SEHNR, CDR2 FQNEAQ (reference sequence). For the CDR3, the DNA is TGTGCCAGCAGTTTCGGGACAGCGAACACTGAAGCTTTCTTT. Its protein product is CASSFGTANTEAFF.

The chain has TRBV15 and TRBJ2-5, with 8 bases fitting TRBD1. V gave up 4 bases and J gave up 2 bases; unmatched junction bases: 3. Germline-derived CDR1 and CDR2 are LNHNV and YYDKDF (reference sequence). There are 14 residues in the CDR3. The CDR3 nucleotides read TGTGCCACCAGCATCGGGGACAGGCAAGAGACCCAGTACTTC. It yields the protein CATSIGDRQETQYF. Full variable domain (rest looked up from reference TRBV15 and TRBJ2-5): DAMVIQNPRYQVTQFGKPVTLSCSQTLNHNVMYWYQQKSSQAPKLLFHYYDKDFNNEADTPDNFQSRRPNTSFCFLDIRSPGLGDTAMYLCATSIGDRQETQYFGPGTRLLVL.

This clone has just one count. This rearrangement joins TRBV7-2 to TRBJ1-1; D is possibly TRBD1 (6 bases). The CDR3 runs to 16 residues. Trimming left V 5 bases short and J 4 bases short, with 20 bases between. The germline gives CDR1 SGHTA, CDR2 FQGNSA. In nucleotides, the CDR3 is TGTGCCAGCAGCCCAACCATACAGGGTAGGTTCACTGAAGCTTTCTTT. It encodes CASSPTIQGRFTEAFF.

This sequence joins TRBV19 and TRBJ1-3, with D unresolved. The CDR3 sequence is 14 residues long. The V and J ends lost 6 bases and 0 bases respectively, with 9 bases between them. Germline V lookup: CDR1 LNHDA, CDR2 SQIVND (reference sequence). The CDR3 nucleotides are TGTGCCAGTAGGCCGTCTTTCTCTGGAAACACCATATATTTT. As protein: CASRPSFSGNTIYF.

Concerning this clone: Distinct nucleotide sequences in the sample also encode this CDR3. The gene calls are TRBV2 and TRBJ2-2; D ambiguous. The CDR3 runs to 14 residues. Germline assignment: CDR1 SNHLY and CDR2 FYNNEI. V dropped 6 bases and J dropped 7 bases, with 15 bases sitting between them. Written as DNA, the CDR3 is TGTGCCAGCAGCTCTCAAATGGGGATCGGGGAGCTGTTTTTT. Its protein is CASSSQMGIGELFF.

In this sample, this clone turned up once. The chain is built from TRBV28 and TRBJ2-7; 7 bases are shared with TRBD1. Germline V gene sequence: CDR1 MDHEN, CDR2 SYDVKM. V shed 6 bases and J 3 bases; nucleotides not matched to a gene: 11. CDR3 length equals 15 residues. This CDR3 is CASSTTGARGYEQYF. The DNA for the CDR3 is TGTGCCAGCAGCACTACAGGGGCAAGAGGCTACGAGCAGTACTTC.